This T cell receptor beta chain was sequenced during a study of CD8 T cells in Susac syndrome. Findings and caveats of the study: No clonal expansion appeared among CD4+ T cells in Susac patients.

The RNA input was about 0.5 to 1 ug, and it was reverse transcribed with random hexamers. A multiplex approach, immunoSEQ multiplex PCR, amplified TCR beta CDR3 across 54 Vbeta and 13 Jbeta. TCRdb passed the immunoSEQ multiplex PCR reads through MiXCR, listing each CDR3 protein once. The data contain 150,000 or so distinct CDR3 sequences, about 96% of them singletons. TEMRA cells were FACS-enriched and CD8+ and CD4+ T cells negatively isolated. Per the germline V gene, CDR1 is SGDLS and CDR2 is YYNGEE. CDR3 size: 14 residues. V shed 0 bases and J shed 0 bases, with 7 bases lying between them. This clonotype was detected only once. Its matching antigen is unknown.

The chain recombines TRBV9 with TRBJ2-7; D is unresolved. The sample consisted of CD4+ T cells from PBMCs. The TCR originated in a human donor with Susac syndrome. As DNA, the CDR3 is TGTGCCAGCAGCGTAGGGCCCCTCTCCTACGAGCAGTACTTC. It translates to CASSVGPLSYEQYF. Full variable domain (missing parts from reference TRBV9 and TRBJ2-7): DSGVTQTPKHLITATGQRVTLRCSPRSGDLSVYWYQQSLDQGLQFLIQYYNGEERAKGNILERFSAQQFPDLHSELNLSSLELGDSALYFCASSVGPLSYEQYFGPGTRLTVT.